This record concerns one TCR beta chain sequence. Its antigen is still unknown. Study processing details: The study built a papillary thyroid cancer distant-metastasis classifier from CDR3 differences across clinicopathological groups. Through MiXCR, TCRdb re-clonotyped the PCR reads. The V and J calls were not made by the authors but by TCRdb's processing. The sample consists of some 19,000 clones, about 33% of them appearing once. The data are from a study of metastatic and nonmetastatic thyroid tumors. Turning to the study itself: It was across blood and tumor or nodule tissue from malignant and benign thyroid patients that repertoires were compared.

Whole-study results and caveats: Benign nodules reportedly had significantly lower TCR beta diversity than malignant thyroid tumors in blood and tumor.

V was clipped by 2 bases and J by 7 bases; unmatched bases: 13. This CDR3 comprises 19 residues. Germline values: CDR1 MNHEY, CDR2 SMNVEV (reference sequence). Patients had received no treatment of any kind before thyroid surgery. Material for sequencing was tumor tissue. This receptor was taken from a female donor with papillary thyroid cancer or a benign thyroid nodule (not recorded which). Some clones in this sample may be carry-over from other donors' samples. The rearrangement joins TRBV27 to TRBJ2-1; 14 bases match TRBD2. The CDR3 DNA reads TGTGCCAGCAGTTTAAGACCGGGACTAGCGGGAGTCCCGGGGAATGAGCAGTTCTTC. Its protein product is CASSLRPGLAGVPGNEQFF.